The subject of this entry is one TCR beta chain. The sample is drawn from a study of blood T cell repertoires in COVID-19. Across the whole study: Sites in the United States, Italy and Spain provided acute and convalescent COVID-19 samples. T cells, B-cell-depleted T cells, or PBMCs supplied cDNA or gDNA.

The protocol was immunoSEQ multiplex PCR, while the TCRdb copy is restricted to in-frame clones and leaves out a portion. Among 250,000 to 300,000 clones, 87% were seen once, and the ten largest hold less than 1.6%. V lost 5 bases, J lost 13 bases, and 12 bases stayed unmatched. The CDR3 spans 15 residues. Germline V gene lookup returns CDR1 LNHDA and CDR2 SQIVND (reference sequence). The sample taken for sequencing was peripheral blood. The rearrangement joins TRBV19 to TRBJ1-4, with 11 bases lining up with TRBD1. The clonotype comes from a woman aged 40 to 50 who had recovered from COVID-19. CDR3 sequence (DNA): TGTGCCAGTAGTGGGCCGGGACAGGGGGACCTTGGACTGTTTTTT. Translated: CASSGPGQGDLGLFF.